The following is a T cell receptor beta chain sequence with its context. The antigen remains unidentified. The use of genomic DNA as template underpinned the TCR beta VDJ and CDR3 profiling. MiXCR, run by TCRdb on the reads, gives a single entry per CDR3 protein. Among approximately 170,000 distinct CDR3 sequences listed, roughly 50% were seen once. In patients chosen for sequencing, flow cytometry had shown CD8+CD57+ cell expansion. The CDR3 sequence is 13 residues long. V lost 3 bases, J lost 7 bases, and 9 bases lay in between. This entry belongs to a study of CD8+CD57+ T cells in acquired aplastic anemia. Study-wide background: Sorted CD4+ and CD8+ cell DNA averaged roughly 3.2 ug. Study-wide results and limits: Patients and controls were not found to differ significantly in CD8+ Simpson's diversity. Patients had around 28 CD8+ CDR3 sequences in common with controls (the shared set).

This receptor was taken from a human donor with aplastic anemia. V is TRBV12-3 or TRBV12-4 and J is TRBJ2-2; a possible D gene is TRBD2 (6 bases). Source material: sorted CD4+, CD8+, or CD8+CD57+ T cells (not recorded which) from PBMCs. The CDR3 loop is CASSFLEGGELFF. The CDR3, as DNA: TGTGCCAGCAGTTTTTTGGAGGGCGGGGAGCTGTTTTTT.